What follows are 25 T cell receptor beta chains derived from one specimen sequenced in a study of post-analysis software for immune sequencing data. Study outcomes and limitations: Five or six TRBV segments were more frequent in patients than controls; TRBV5-6, TRBV5-1 and TRBV20-1 belonged to this group.

Unique molecular identifiers were present in the TCR beta cDNA libraries. One entry per CDR3 protein results from TCRdb running MiXCR on the PCR reads. The data show almost 700,000 distinct CDR3 sequences, with approximately 59% seen just once and approximately 11% held by the top ten. No antigen has been assigned to these receptors. The sample was blood. Receptors were obtained from a girl aged 2-10 years with multiple sclerosis.

The V call is TRBV29-1, the J call TRBJ1-1, with a possible D match to TRBD1 (5 bases). The germline V and J ends were trimmed by 7 bases and 2 bases, with 11 bases remaining between them. The CDR3 extends over 12 amino acids. Looked up from germline, CDR1 is SQVTM and CDR2 is ANQGSEA. This CDR3 is CSGDRVNTEAFF. The CDR3 DNA reads TGCAGCGGTGACAGAGTAAACACTGAAGCTTTCTTT.

The chain recombines TRBV5-6 with TRBJ1-5, with unresolved D. The CDR3 is 17 amino acids. The V and J ends lost 5 bases and 2 bases respectively, with 20 bases between them. CDR1 is SGHDT, CDR2 YYEEEE, per germline. The CDR3 nucleotides read TGTGCCAGCAGAACTATATTTGGTTTGGTGGGCAATCAGCCCCAGCATTTT. Translation: CASRTIFGLVGNQPQHF.

Concerning this clonotype: The conserved phenylalanine or tryptophan normally closing the CDR3 is absent here, so this likely arose from a read error. The rearrangement uses TRBV20-1 and TRBJ2-1, with TRBD2 matching 11 bases. Per germline, CDR1 DFQATT and CDR2 SNEGSKA (reference sequence). The CDR3 contains 15 residues. With 3 bases clipped from V and 8 bases from J, the junction kept 9 bases outside the gene matches. CDR3 sequence (DNA): TGCAGTGCTAGGGGTCGACTAGCGGGACGGGATGAGCAGTTCTTA. Protein product: CSARGRLAGRDEQFL.

V and J are TRBV7-9 and TRBJ2-5; D might be TRBD2 (6 bases). Trimming removed 2 bases from V and 1 base from J, with 17 bases in between. The CDR3 consists of 17 residues. The germline V gene has CDR1 SEHNR and CDR2 FQNEAQ (reference sequence). CDR3 bases: TGTGCCAGCAGCTTAAGCGTTGGGAGGCAGGCCCAAGAGACCCAGTACTTC. Its translation is CASSLSVGRQAQETQYF.

This clonotype occurred a few times. The V gene is TRBV24-1, the J gene TRBJ2-2; D uncertain. The germline V gene encodes CDR1 KGHDR and CDR2 SFDVKD. Deletions cut 3 bases from V and 6 bases from J, with 10 bases between. The CDR3 sequence is 14 residues long. The CDR3 region is CATSDPEVAGELFF. The CDR3 DNA is TGTGCCACCAGTGATCCTGAGGTAGCCGGGGAGCTGTTTTTT.

The chain's CDR3 is CSAQGKFGDTQYF. CDR3 nucleotide sequence: TGCAGCGCACAGGGAAAATTCGGAGATACGCAGTATTTT. The chain has TRBV29-1 and TRBJ2-3; weak D call: TRBD1 (6 bases). This CDR3 contains 13 residues. Germline V gene lookup returns CDR1 SQVTM and CDR2 ANQGSEA. Trimming pared 7 bases from V and 5 bases from J, leaving 16 bases between.

The rearrangement links TRBV12-3 or TRBV12-4 to TRBJ1-2; D is undetermined. The V end was cut by 5 bases, the J end by 4 bases, with 23 bases between. CDR3 length equals 17 residues. The CDR3 here is CASSAPNRGSLAYGYTF. CDR3 nucleotide sequence: TGTGCCAGCAGTGCTCCTAACAGAGGATCTCTGGCCTATGGCTACACCTTC.

This sequence joins TRBV28 and TRBJ2-1; 10 bases match TRBD1. Losses at the gene ends were 6 bases for V and 14 bases for J; bases not matched to a gene: 10. Looked up from germline, CDR1 is MDHEN and CDR2 is SYDVKM. The CDR3 length is 13 residues. The CDR3 sequence is CASRPGTGDKKFF. In DNA, the CDR3 is TGTGCCAGCAGGCCCGGGACAGGGGATAAAAAGTTCTTC. The full variable domain, its missing parts supplied by reference TRBV28 and TRBJ2-1, is DVKVTQSSRYLVKRTGEKVFLECVQDMDHENMFWYRQDPGLGLRLIYFSYDVKMKEKGDIPEGYSVSREKKERFSLILESASTNQTSMYLCASRPGTGDKKFFGPGTRLTVL.

CDR3 nucleotides: TGTGCCAGCAGCCCTCACCTTGTGACGGGGGGCGCGGAGGGCAAGTCGCCCCTCCACTTT. This codes for CASSPHLVTGGAEGKSPLHF. The rearrangement uses TRBV12-3 or TRBV12-4 and TRBJ1-6; D perhaps matches TRBD1 (6 bases). The ends were cut back, 6 bases at V and 13 bases at J, with 37 bases in the middle. The length of the CDR3 is 20 residues.

This clonotype came up a few times. The chain is built from TRBV29-1 and TRBJ2-1, with D maybe TRBD1 (6 bases). Trimming pared 8 bases from V and 4 bases from J, leaving 15 bases between. The CDR3 spans 13 residues. Germline lookup yields CDR1 SQVTM and CDR2 ANQGSEA. CDR3 bases: TGCAGCTCAGCGGACAGACTATACAATGAGCAGTTCTTC. It translates to CSSADRLYNEQFF.

The chain carries TRBV13 and TRBJ2-3; TRBD1 might be the D (6 bases). Trimming shortened V by 4 bases and J by 2 bases, and 16 bases separated the two germline ends. The V gene's germline CDR1 is PRHDT and CDR2 FYEKMQ (reference sequence). CDR3 length: 16 amino acids. The CDR3 DNA sequence: TGTGCCAGCAGCTCCCCGGGACACGGAACCACAGATACGCAGTATTTT. It is translated as CASSSPGHGTTDTQYF.

The chain uses TRBV12-3 or TRBV12-4 and TRBJ2-3, with 10 nucleotides matching TRBD2. The CDR3 loop spans 18 amino acids. Trimming cost V 2 bases and J 5 bases; bases outside gene matches: 13. The CDR3 region is CASSLFVSSGSFGDTQYF. DNA for the CDR3: TGTGCCAGCAGTTTATTTGTTTCTAGCGGGAGTTTTGGAGATACGCAGTATTTT.

This clonotype came up a few times. This chain links TRBV7-6 with TRBJ2-7, with D possibly matching TRBD2 (5 bases). The CDR3 loop spans 12 amino acids. CDR1 is SGHVS, CDR2 FNYEAQ, per germline. The V end lost 5 bases, the J end lost 6 bases, and 11 bases lay between the germline ends. In DNA, the CDR3 is TGTGCCAGCAGCCAGCGGTTGGGCGAGCAGTACTTC. Protein sequence: CASSQRLGEQYF.

V and J are TRBV5-1 and TRBJ2-1; 12 nucleotides agree with TRBD2. The trim removed 4 bases at V and 7 bases at J, leaving 9 bases unmatched. CDR1 is SGHRS and CDR2 is YFSETQ in the germline V gene. The CDR3 spans 16 residues. The CDR3 sequence is CASSHLLAGGSNEQFF. CDR3 sequence (DNA): TGCGCCAGCAGCCACCTTCTAGCGGGAGGGTCTAATGAGCAGTTCTTC.

The V call is TRBV11-2, the J call TRBJ2-3; the D gene is possibly TRBD2 (7 bases). This CDR3 has 17 residues. V dropped 4 bases and J dropped 0 bases, with 17 bases sitting between them. The germline V gene has CDR1 SGHAT and CDR2 FQNNGV. CDR3 in amino acids: CASSSRRGGISTDTQYF. DNA for the CDR3: TGTGCCAGCAGCTCACGGAGGGGGGGGATTAGCACAGATACGCAGTATTTT. Combining the CDR3 with reference TRBV11-2 and TRBJ2-3 gives the whole variable domain EAGVAQSPRYKIIEKRQSVAFWCNPISGHATLYWYQQILGQGPKLLIQFQNNGVVDDSQLPKDRFSAERLKGVDSTLKIQPAKLEDSAVYLCASSSRRGGISTDTQYFGPGTRLTVL.

The V and J genes are TRBV5-1 and TRBJ2-3; weak D call: TRBD1 (5 bases). The germline V gene encodes CDR1 SGHRS and CDR2 YFSETQ. Trimming pared 4 bases from V and 4 bases from J, leaving 10 bases between. CDR3 length equals 13 residues. DNA of the CDR3: TGCGCCAGCAGCAGGGGAATCGCAGATACGCAGTATTTT. Encoded protein: CASSRGIADTQYF.

V is TRBV29-1 and J is TRBJ2-1; 14 nucleotides match TRBD2. Trimming took 4 bases from V and 3 from J; bases not matched to a gene: 2. This CDR3 has 15 residues. Germline loops: CDR1 SQVTM, CDR2 ANQGSEA. This CDR3 is CSVGTSGGYYNEQFF. CDR3 in DNA: TGCAGCGTTGGGACTAGCGGGGGGTACTACAATGAGCAGTTCTTC.

The rearrangement uses TRBV19 and TRBJ2-3; 11 bases are a match to TRBD2. Germline lookup yields CDR1 LNHDA and CDR2 SQIVND (reference sequence). The CDR3 covers 14 residues. V trimming: 8 bases; J trimming: 3 bases; junction bases outside the gene matches: 4. CDR3 amino acids: CASQTSGTTDTQYF. The CDR3 bases are TGTGCCAGTCAGACTAGCGGGACTACAGATACGCAGTATTTT.

A few counts support this clonotype. This chain joins TRBV4-1 and TRBJ2-5; D is ambiguous. Germline lookup yields CDR1 MGHRA and CDR2 YSYEKL. Between the trimmed V and J ends, which lost 0 bases and 11 bases, there was a span of 13 bases. This CDR3 has 13 residues. The CDR3 region has the DNA TGCGCCAGCAGCCAAGATCCACGAGGAGAGCAGTACTTC. It is translated as CASSQDPRGEQYF.

This chain joins TRBV10-2 and TRBJ1-2; 7 nucleotides agree with TRBD1. V lost 4 bases and J lost 4; bases outside the gene matches: 6. This CDR3 region has 14 residues. Germline CDR1 and CDR2: WSHSY and SAAADI. Written as DNA, the CDR3 is TGCGCCAGCAGTGTCACAGGGGAGGTCTATGGCTACACCTTC. This gives the protein CASSVTGEVYGYTF.

This chain connects TRBV2 to TRBJ1-5, with TRBD1 as a possible D gene (6 bases). The CDR3 spans 15 residues. V was cut by 5 bases and J by 3 bases, with 14 bases left in between. Germline CDR1 SNHLY, CDR2 FYNNEI. CDR3 sequence reads: CASSPGRGANQPQHF. Written as DNA, the CDR3 is TGTGCCAGCAGTCCGGGACGGGGGGCCAATCAGCCCCAGCATTTT. Based on the CDR3 plus reference TRBV2 and TRBJ1-5, the full variable domain is EPEVTQTPSHQVTQMGQEVILRCVPISNHLYFYWYRQILGQKVEFLVSFYNNEISEKSEIFDDQFSVERPDGSNFTLKIRSTKLEDSAMYFCASSPGRGANQPQHFGDGTRLSIL.

The gene calls are TRBV12-3 or TRBV12-4 and TRBJ1-6; D is unresolved. Trimming took off 1 base at V and 9 bases at J, with 10 bases between the two ends. This CDR3 is 14 amino acids long. CDR3 in amino acids: CASSLGSLGSPLHF. The CDR3 region has the DNA TGTGCCAGCAGTTTAGGGTCCCTGGGTTCACCCCTCCACTTT.

V is TRBV11-3 and J is TRBJ2-7, with D uncertain. The J call is in doubt because the DNA end fits TRBJ2-5 better. The germline V gene encodes CDR1 SGHNT and CDR2 YENEEA. The CDR3 contains 13 residues. In DNA form, the CDR3 reads TGTGCCAGCAGCTTAGTCCTCCTAGAGACCCAGTACTTC. This translates into CASSLVLLETQYF.

The gene calls are TRBV7-9 and TRBJ2-5; tentative D call: TRBD2 (6 bases). Germline V gene data show CDR1 as SEHNR and CDR2 as FQNEAQ (reference sequence). Trimming shortened V by 1 base and J by 2 bases, and 17 bases separated the two germline ends. This CDR3 comprises 17 residues. CDR3 in DNA: TGTGCCAGCAGCTTAGAGGAGGGGCCGATGGCACAAGAGACCCAGTACTTC. The encoded protein is CASSLEEGPMAQETQYF.

This clonotype was observed a few times. The gene calls are TRBV20-1 and TRBJ1-4, with TRBD1 matching over 8 bases. The trim removed 1 base at V and 6 bases at J, leaving 1 base unmatched. The CDR3 length is 13 residues. CDR1 DFQATT and CDR2 SNEGSKA come from the germline V gene (reference sequence). CDR3 DNA: TGCAGTGCTAGAGGACAGGGGTATGAAAAACTGTTTTTT. Residues: CSARGQGYEKLFF.